This TCR beta chain is drawn from a study of T cells in Graves' hyperthyroidism and ophthalmopathy. This clonotype was recorded at least ten times. This CDR3 is built from 15 residues. Deletions cut 3 bases from V and 2 bases from J, with 11 bases between. The germline gives CDR1 SGHTA, CDR2 FQGNSA. Authors of the study amplified TCR beta CDR3 regions from RNA transcripts. TCR CDR3 regions were first amplified by RT-PCR with HTBI primers. TCRdb called the multiplex PCR reads again in MiXCR, with one record for every CDR3 protein. The repertoire holds over 450,000 distinct CDR3 sequences, roughly 14% seen once, with about 17% in the top ten.

The sequence was obtained from a woman aged 18 to 35 with Graves' hyperthyroidism. The sequenced sample was blood. The chain recombines TRBV7-2 with TRBJ1-5, with unresolved D. Here the CDR3 reads CASSLWLLGNQPQHF. The CDR3 DNA reads as TGTGCCAGCAGCTTGTGGTTATTGGGCAATCAGCCCCAGCATTTT.